This T cell receptor (beta chain) comes out of a study of blood T cells in healthy people across ages. Regarding the study as a whole: Estimated diversity, derived from one million T cells, was regarded as an underestimate. Possibly, changes in expanded clonotypes were confounded because donor CMV status was unknown.

Collection of around 10 milliliters of peripheral blood was performed for each donor. A second PCR, run for about 6 to 11 cycles, used a sample-barcoded 5' primer plus a J-beta primer mix. TCRdb recomputed calls from the 5' RACE reads with MiXCR, one row per CDR3 protein. Among about 1.8 million distinct CDR3 sequences listed, 40% to 55% were seen once. Notes on this clonotype: The antigen is unknown.

This CDR3 comprises 14 residues. Germline CDR1 SGHTA, CDR2 FQGNSA. The V end was cut by 1 base, the J end by 3 bases, with 6 bases between. Sequenced: blood. V usage is TRBV7-2 and J usage is TRBJ1-4, with D hard to call. This TCR derives from a woman between 40 and 55 years old in good health. The CDR3, as DNA: TGTGCCAGCAGCTTAGGTCCGGCTAATGAAAAACTGTTTTTT. Amino acid sequence: CASSLGPANEKLFF.